This TCR beta chain was identified during a study of cytomegalovirus exposure and HLA in healthy donors. Concerning this clone: Its cognate antigen is unknown.

Donors had nominal health at sampling but likely had unrecorded immune exposures. Researchers ran the PCR with 60 Vbeta and 13 Jbeta primers. In the original analysis: A later analysis tallied roughly 77 million unique TCR beta chains, around 10 million of them shared. The protocol was immunoSEQ multiplex PCR, while the TCRdb copy is restricted to in-frame clones and leaves out a portion. V and J calls and clone size are those listed in that table; D and trimming were worked out from the DNA. This sample has about 150,000 clones, with under 85% found just once. The CDR3 runs to 14 residues. Germline CDR1 reads MNHEY; CDR2 reads SMNVEV (reference sequence). Trimming removed 6 bases at V and 6 bases at J, with 14 bases between. Study-wide results and limits: Per a prior analysis, the majority of TCR beta V segments were productive roughly 87% or roughly 30% of the time. The study carried out a later analysis of TCR beta sequences. It associated some 17,000 of them with specific HLA alleles at a false discovery rate of 0.05.

The specimen sequenced was PBMCs. The clonotype originates from a woman aged 40 to 49 in good health and CMV-seropositive. The chain combines TRBV27 with TRBJ2-2; no reliable D call. CDR3 sequence reads: CASRLTLLSGELFF. The CDR3, as DNA: TGTGCCAGCAGACTGACACTTTTGTCCGGGGAGCTGTTTTTT.